This TCR beta chain was captured in a study of blood T cell repertoires in COVID-19. Whole-study context: PBMCs, B-cell-depleted T cells, or T cells were the source of the cDNA or gDNA that made up the material.

The CDR3 covers 16 residues. Germline assignment: CDR1 SNHLY and CDR2 FYNNEI. Unmatched junction bases numbered 1, after V lost 0 bases and J lost 1 base. Participants' reported clinical history set cohort assignment. This clone was counted a few times. In the authors' workflow: For nucleated cells, counts were estimated from reference gene primer amplification. Method: immunoSEQ multiplex PCR; TCRdb's copy keeps in-frame clones and lacks some. The DNA gave D and trimming, while V, J and clone size come from that table. The sample shows over 200,000 clones, about 85% of them seen only once. Sequencing input: PBMCs or T cells enriched from blood (not recorded which). The rearrangement links TRBV2 to TRBJ2-5; 11 nucleotides agree with TRBD2. The source is a man aged 30 to 45 who had recovered from COVID-19. The CDR3 sequence is CASSEALAGGQETQYF. The CDR3 DNA sequence: TGTGCCAGCAGTGAAGCCCTAGCGGGGGGCCAAGAGACCCAGTACTTC. The whole variable domain, remainder taken from reference TRBV2 and TRBJ2-5, is EPEVTQTPSHQVTQMGQEVILRCVPISNHLYFYWYRQILGQKVEFLVSFYNNEISEKSEIFDDQFSVERPDGSNFTLKIRSTKLEDSAMYFCASSEALAGGQETQYFGPGTRLLVL.